Listed below are T cell receptor beta chains from one sample, sequenced in a study of CD8+ T cells in alopecia areata. Method: immunoSEQ multiplex PCR; TCRdb's copy keeps in-frame clones and lacks some. Of 180,000 or so clones in the sample, around 49% were seen once. Specimen: CD8+ T cells sorted from blood, collected at roughly week 53, from a patient treated with tofacitinib. The receptors were sampled from a human donor with alopecia areata. The CDR3 runs from the conserved cysteine through the conserved F or W. D genes are given only for firm matches. Size tells how often a clone was seen (once, few, many) or the class of an expanded clone, and some rows leave it out.

cdr3_aa: CASSAPGHGTDIEAFF
cdr3_nt: TGTGCCAGCAGCGCCCCCGGGCACGGGACAGACATTGAAGCTTTCTTT
d_call: TRBD1
j_call: TRBJ1-1
v_call: TRBV9
clone_size: -

cdr3_aa: CASSQGAFRTQYF
cdr3_nt: TGTGCCAGCAGCCAGGGAGCTTTTAGGACCCAGTACTTC
d_call: -
j_call: TRBJ2-5
v_call: TRBV14
clone_size: -

cdr3_aa: CASSFGSQETQYF
cdr3_nt: TGTGCCAGCAGCTTCGGCAGCCAAGAGACCCAGTACTTC
d_call: -
j_call: TRBJ2-5
v_call: TRBV7-9
clone_size: few

cdr3_aa: CASSQLGGEQFF
cdr3_nt: TGTGCCAGCAGCCAGTTAGGGGGTGAGCAGTTCTTC
d_call: -
j_call: TRBJ2-1
v_call: TRBV11-2
clone_size: -

cdr3_aa: CASSGGLYEQYF
cdr3_nt: TGCGCCAGCTCCGGAGGCCTCTACGAGCAGTACTTC
d_call: -
j_call: TRBJ2-7
v_call: TRBV5-1
clone_size: -

cdr3_aa: CASSEYYEQYF
cdr3_nt: TGTGCCAGCAGTGAATACTACGAGCAGTACTTC
d_call: -
j_call: TRBJ2-7
v_call: TRBV6-5
clone_size: -

cdr3_aa: CASRQGSEQFF
cdr3_nt: TGTGCCAGTCGACAGGGAAGCGAGCAGTTCTTC
d_call: TRBD1
j_call: TRBJ2-1
v_call: TRBV6-5
clone_size: -

cdr3_aa: CASSPGQGALGANVLTF
cdr3_nt: TGTGCCAGCAGCCCGGGACAGGGGGCGCTAGGGGCCAACGTCCTGACTTTC
d_call: TRBD1
j_call: TRBJ2-6
v_call: TRBV9
clone_size: -

cdr3_aa: CASSFSSGGDNEQFF
cdr3_nt: TGTGCCAGCAGCTTTAGCAGCGGGGGGGACAATGAGCAGTTCTTC
d_call: TRBD2
j_call: TRBJ2-1
v_call: TRBV7-8
clone_size: -

cdr3_aa: CASSLGRVYEQYF
cdr3_nt: TGTGCCAGCAGTCTTGGACGGGTCTACGAGCAGTACTTC
d_call: -
j_call: TRBJ2-7
v_call: TRBV13
clone_size: -

cdr3_aa: CASSFDRATYEQYF
cdr3_nt: TGTGCCAGCAGCTTTGACAGGGCAACCTACGAGCAGTACTTC
d_call: TRBD1
j_call: TRBJ2-7
v_call: TRBV13
clone_size: -

cdr3_aa: CASSYFSDRPYEQYF
cdr3_nt: TGTGCCAGCAGTTACTTTTCGGACAGGCCCTACGAGCAGTACTTC
d_call: TRBD1
j_call: TRBJ2-7
v_call: TRBV6-5
clone_size: few

cdr3_aa: CASSSRTGGQEGYTF
cdr3_nt: TGTGCCAGCAGTTCCCGGACAGGGGGCCAAGAGGGCTACACCTTC
d_call: TRBD1
j_call: TRBJ1-2
v_call: TRBV27
clone_size: -

cdr3_aa: CASSPTAGANVLTF
cdr3_nt: TGTGCCAGCAGCCCCACTGCCGGGGCCAACGTCCTGACTTTC
d_call: -
j_call: TRBJ2-6
v_call: TRBV7-9
clone_size: -

cdr3_aa: CASSSGLAGSTDTQYF
cdr3_nt: TGTGCCAGCAGCTCGGGACTAGCGGGTAGCACAGATACGCAGTATTTT
d_call: TRBD2
j_call: TRBJ2-3
v_call: TRBV11-2
clone_size: -